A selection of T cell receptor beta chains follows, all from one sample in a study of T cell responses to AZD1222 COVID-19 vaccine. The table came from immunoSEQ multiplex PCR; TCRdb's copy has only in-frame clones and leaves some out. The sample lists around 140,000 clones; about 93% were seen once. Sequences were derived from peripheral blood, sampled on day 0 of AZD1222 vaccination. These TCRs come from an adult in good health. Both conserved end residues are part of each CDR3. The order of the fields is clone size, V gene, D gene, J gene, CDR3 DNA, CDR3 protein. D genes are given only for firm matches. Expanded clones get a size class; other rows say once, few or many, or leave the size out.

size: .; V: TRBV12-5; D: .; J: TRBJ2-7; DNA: TGTGCTAGTGGTTTGGGGTATAACTACGAGCAGTACTTC; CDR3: CASGLGYNYEQYF
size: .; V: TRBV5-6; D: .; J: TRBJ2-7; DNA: TGTGCCAGCAGCTACCAGGTTGCCTACGAGCAGTACTTC; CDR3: CASSYQVAYEQYF
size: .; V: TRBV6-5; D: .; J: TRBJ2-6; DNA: TGTGCCAGCAGATCTGGGGCCAACGTCCTGACTTTC; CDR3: CASRSGANVLTF
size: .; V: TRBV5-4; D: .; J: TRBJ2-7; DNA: TGTGCCAGCAGCCCCTCAGCTGGGGGGGGCAGTATCTCCTACGAGCAGTACTTC; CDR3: CASSPSAGGGSISYEQYF
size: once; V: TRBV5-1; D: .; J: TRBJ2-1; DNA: TGCGCCAGCGGATCTGATGGCTTTAATGAGCAGTTCTTC; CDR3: CASGSDGFNEQFF
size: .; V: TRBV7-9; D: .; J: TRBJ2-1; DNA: TGTGCCAGCAGCTCCCCCCCCCGGGGGCGGGGGTACAATGAGCAGTTCTTC; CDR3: CASSSPPRGRGYNEQFF
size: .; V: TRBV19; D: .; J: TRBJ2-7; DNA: TGTGCCAGTAGTGACTTGGCCTGGTCCTACGAGCAGTACTTC; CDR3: CASSDLAWSYEQYF
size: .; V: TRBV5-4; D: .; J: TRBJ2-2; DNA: TGTGCCAGCAGTGAGGGAGAGGGTACCGGGGAGCTGTTTTTT; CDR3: CASSEGEGTGELFF
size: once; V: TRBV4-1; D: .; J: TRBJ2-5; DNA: TGCGCCAGCAGCCAAGGATACAGGGACCGGGAGACCCAGTACTTC; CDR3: CASSQGYRDRETQYF
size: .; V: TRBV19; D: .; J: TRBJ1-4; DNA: TGTGCCAGTAGTATAGAAGCACCCCAGGGGAAACTGTTTTTT; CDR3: CASSIEAPQGKLFF
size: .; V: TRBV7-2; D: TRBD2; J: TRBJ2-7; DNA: TGTGCCAGCAGCTTAAACGGACTAGCGGGAGATGAGCAGTACTTC; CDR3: CASSLNGLAGDEQYF
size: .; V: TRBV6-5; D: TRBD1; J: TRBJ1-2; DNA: TGTGCCAGCAGCTACTCGGGACAGACCTATGGCTACACCTTC; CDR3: CASSYSGQTYGYTF
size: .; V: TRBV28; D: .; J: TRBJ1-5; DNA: TGTGCCAGCAGTTTCCTCCGACGGTCCCCAGGGCCCCAGCATTTT; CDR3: CASSFLRRSPGPQHF
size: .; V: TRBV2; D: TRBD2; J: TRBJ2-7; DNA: TGTGCCAGCAGTAGAACGAGGACTAGCGGATCCTACGAGCAGTACTTC; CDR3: CASSRTRTSGSYEQYF
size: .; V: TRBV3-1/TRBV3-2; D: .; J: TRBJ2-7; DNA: TGTGCCAGCAGCCTGGAGCGCGAGCAGTACTTC; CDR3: CASSLEREQYF
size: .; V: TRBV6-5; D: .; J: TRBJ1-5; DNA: TGTGCCAGCAGCCGCAACAGGGACCAGCCCCAGCATTTT; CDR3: CASSRNRDQPQHF
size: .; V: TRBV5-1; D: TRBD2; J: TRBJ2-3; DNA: TGCGCCAGCAGCTTGGAGCAGCGGGAGATAGATACGCAGTATTTT; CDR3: CASSLEQREIDTQYF
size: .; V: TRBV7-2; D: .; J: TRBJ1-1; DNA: TGTGCCAGCAGCTCTTACAGGGCCAGCACTTTGAACACTGAAGCTTTCTTT; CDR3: CASSSYRASTLNTEAFF
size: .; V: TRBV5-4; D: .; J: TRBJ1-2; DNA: TGTGCCAGCAGCGCGGCCAGGGGTCTTGGCTACACCTTC; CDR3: CASSAARGLGYTF
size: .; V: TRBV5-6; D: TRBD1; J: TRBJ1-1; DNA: TGTGCCAGCAGCATTCACAGGGGGCGGGTGAACACTGAAGCTTTCTTT; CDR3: CASSIHRGRVNTEAFF
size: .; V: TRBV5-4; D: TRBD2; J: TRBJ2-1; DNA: TGTGCCAGCAGCGTTAGCGGGAGGTTCCACAATGAGCAGTTCTTC; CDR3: CASSVSGRFHNEQFF
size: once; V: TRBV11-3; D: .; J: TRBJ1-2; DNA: TGTGCCAGCAGCTTAGAGTCCGGCTATGGCTACACCTTC; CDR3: CASSLESGYGYTF
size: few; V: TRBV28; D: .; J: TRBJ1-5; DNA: TGTGCCAGCAGTTGGACCAGGGGAAGCAATCAGCCCCAGCATTTT; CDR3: CASSWTRGSNQPQHF
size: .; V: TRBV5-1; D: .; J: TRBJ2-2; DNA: TGCGCCAGCAGCTTGGCGGGTACCGGGGAGCTGTTTTTT; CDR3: CASSLAGTGELFF
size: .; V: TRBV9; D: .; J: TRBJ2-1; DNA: TGTGCCAGCAGCAACCAGTACAATGAGCAGTTCTTC; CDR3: CASSNQYNEQFF
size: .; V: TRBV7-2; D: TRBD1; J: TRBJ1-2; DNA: TGTGCCAGCAGCTTAGGGACAGGGGGTAATGGCTACACCTTC; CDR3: CASSLGTGGNGYTF
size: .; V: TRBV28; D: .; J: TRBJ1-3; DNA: TGTGCCAGCGAAGAGGGTTCCGGAAACACCATATATTTT; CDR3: CASEEGSGNTIYF
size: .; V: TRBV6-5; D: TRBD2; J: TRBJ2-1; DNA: TGTGCCAGCAGGGAGACTAGCGGGAGTTCCGATGAGCAGTTCTTC; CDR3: CASRETSGSSDEQFF
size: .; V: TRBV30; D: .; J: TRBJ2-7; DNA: TGTGCCTGGAGAGGGCCCCCCTACGAGCAGTACTTC; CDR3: CAWRGPPYEQYF
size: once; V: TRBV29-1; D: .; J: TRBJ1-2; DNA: TGCAGCGTTGCTCGTCGGAGGGCTAACTATGGCTACACCTTC; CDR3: CSVARRRANYGYTF
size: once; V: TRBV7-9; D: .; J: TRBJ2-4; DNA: TGTGCCAGCAGCTTAGCGCTGGCTTCCAGGTCCAAAAACATTCAGTACTTC; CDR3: CASSLALASRSKNIQYF
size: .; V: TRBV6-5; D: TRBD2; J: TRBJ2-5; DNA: TGTGCCAGCAGTTACTTGAGCGGGGGCCAAGAGACCCAGTACTTC; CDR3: CASSYLSGGQETQYF
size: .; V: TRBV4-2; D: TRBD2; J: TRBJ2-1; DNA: TGTGCCAGCAGCCACGGGACTAGCGGTTACAATGAGCAGTTCTTC; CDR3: CASSHGTSGYNEQFF
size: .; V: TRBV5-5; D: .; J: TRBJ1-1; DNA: TGTGCCAGCAGCTTGATAATCCCCGGACAACTGAACACTGAAGCTTTCTTT; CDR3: CASSLIIPGQLNTEAFF
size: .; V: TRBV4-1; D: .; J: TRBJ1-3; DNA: TGCGCCAGCAGCCCGGACGGATCCCTCTCTGGAAACACCATATATTTT; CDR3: CASSPDGSLSGNTIYF
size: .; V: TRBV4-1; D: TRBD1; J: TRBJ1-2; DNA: TGCGCCAGCAGCCAAGAGCGACCCAAGACAGGGGGCCGGGGCTACACCTTC; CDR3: CASSQERPKTGGRGYTF
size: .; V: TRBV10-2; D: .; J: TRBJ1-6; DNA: TGCGCCAGCAAGCGGCAGCCCAGCTCCTATAATTCACCCCTCCACTTT; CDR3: CASKRQPSSYNSPLHF
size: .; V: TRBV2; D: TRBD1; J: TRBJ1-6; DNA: TGTGCCAGCAGAATCGACAGGGCTTCCTATAATTCACCCCTCCACTTT; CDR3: CASRIDRASYNSPLHF
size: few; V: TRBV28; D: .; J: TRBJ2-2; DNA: TGTGCCAGCAGTTTATTCTTAGGGTTTGGGGAGAAGCGGGAGCTGTTTTTT; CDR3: CASSLFLGFGEKRELFF
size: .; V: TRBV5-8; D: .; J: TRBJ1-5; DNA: TGTGCCAGCAGCAAACGAGAGGGATTCAATCAGCCCCAGCATTTT; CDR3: CASSKREGFNQPQHF
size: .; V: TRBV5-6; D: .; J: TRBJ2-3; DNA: TGTGCCAGCAGCCTAAGACGCACAGATACGCAGTATTTT; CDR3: CASSLRRTDTQYF
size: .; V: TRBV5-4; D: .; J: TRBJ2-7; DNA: TGTGCCAGCAGCACCGGGACTCTCTCCTACGAGCAGTACTTC; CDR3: CASSTGTLSYEQYF
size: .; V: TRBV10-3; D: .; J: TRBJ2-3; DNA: TGTGCCATCAGTGAAAGGGAAGGGGGGAGGACAGATACGCAGTATTTT; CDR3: CAISEREGGRTDTQYF
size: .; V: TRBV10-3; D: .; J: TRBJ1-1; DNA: TGTGCCATCAGTACTTTCACGGCAGGGAACACTGAAGCTTTCTTT; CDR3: CAISTFTAGNTEAFF
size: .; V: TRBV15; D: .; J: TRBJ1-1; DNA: TGTGCCACCAGCAGAGATCGCGGGGGGGCCCCTGAAGCTTTCTTT; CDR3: CATSRDRGGAPEAFF
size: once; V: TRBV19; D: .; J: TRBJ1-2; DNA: TGTGCCAGCCGGAGTAGTGCAGGGCCCGGCTACACCTTC; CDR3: CASRSSAGPGYTF
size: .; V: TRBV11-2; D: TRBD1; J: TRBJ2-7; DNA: TGTGCCAGCAGCCACCGTTCGGGGACAGGGCCCTACGAGCAGTACTTC; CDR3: CASSHRSGTGPYEQYF